The 9 T cell receptor beta chains in this list originate from one sample, sequenced in a study of blood T cell repertoires in COVID-19. TCRdb keeps only in-frame clones here, not all; method: immunoSEQ multiplex PCR. The sample carries 70,000 to 95,000 clones, 88% recorded once. Sequencing was carried out using peripheral blood. Receptors originate from a woman in her seventies with acute or convalescent COVID-19.

V is TRBV6-1 and J is TRBJ2-3, with D perhaps TRBD1 (5 bases). V was trimmed by 2 bases and J by 0 bases, leaving 12 bases between them. The CDR3 contains 16 residues. Germline V gene data show CDR1 as MNHNS and CDR2 as SASEGT. DNA of the CDR3: TGTGCCAGCAGTGAATTGACAGCCCCTAGCACAGATACGCAGTATTTT. Amino acids: CASSELTAPSTDTQYF.

The chain couples TRBV7-8 to TRBJ2-7; 7 nucleotides match TRBD1. Germline V lookup: CDR1 SGHVS, CDR2 FQNEAQ. The J segment lost 0 bases and the V segment lost 5 bases, leaving 10 bases of the junction unmatched. This CDR3 is 16 amino acids long. CDR3 sequence (DNA): TGTGCCAGCAGCCCAAGGACAGGCCGGGTCTCCTACGAGCAGTACTTC. As protein: CASSPRTGRVSYEQYF.

The chain uses TRBV6-1 and TRBJ2-2, with D tentatively TRBD1 (6 bases). CDR3 length: 13 residues. Deletions cut 3 bases from V and 6 bases from J, with 8 bases between. Germline values: CDR1 MNHNS, CDR2 SASEGT. Here the CDR3 DNA reads TGTGCCAGCAGTGATACAGGGTCCGGGGAGCTGTTTTTT. Translated: CASSDTGSGELFF.

This rearrangement joins TRBV15 to TRBJ1-2, with no clear D. The CDR3 totals 13 residues. With 8 bases removed from V and 0 bases from J, the gap between germline ends came to 10 bases. Looked up from germline, CDR1 is LNHNV and CDR2 is YYDKDF (reference sequence). The CDR3 DNA reads as TGTGCCACCGAAAGATACTCTAACTATGGCTACACCTTC. Translated, it gives CATERYSNYGYTF.

The chain links TRBV7-9 to TRBJ2-3; 11 bases are a match to TRBD2. V lost 4 bases and J lost 6; bases outside the gene matches: 9. The CDR3 extends over 16 amino acids. Germline loops: CDR1 SEHNR, CDR2 FQNEAQ (reference sequence). The CDR3 coding sequence is TGTGCCAGCAGCTCTTTGCGGACTAGCGGGCTCGATACGCAGTATTTT. The encoded protein is CASSSLRTSGLDTQYF. Full variable domain (remainder filled in from reference TRBV7-9 and TRBJ2-3): DTGVSQNPRHKITKRGQNVTFRCDPISEHNRLYWYRQTLGQGPEFLTYFQNEAQLEKSRLLSDRFSAERPKGSFSTLEIQRTEQGDSAMYLCASSSLRTSGLDTQYFGPGTRLTVL.

This rearrangement joins TRBV7-2 to TRBJ2-3, with D unclear. Trimming shortened V by 1 base and J by 0 bases, and 14 bases separated the two germline ends. The CDR3 loop spans 17 amino acids. Germline V gene lookup returns CDR1 SGHTA and CDR2 FQGNSA. The CDR3 bases are TGTGCCAGCAGCTTAGATTTGGGCTTTTCTAGCACAGATACGCAGTATTTT. This translates into CASSLDLGFSSTDTQYF.

The V and J genes are TRBV10-3 and TRBJ2-1, with 12 bases identical to TRBD2. This CDR3 has 15 residues. CDR1 and CDR2 from the germline V gene are ENHRY and SYGVKD. The V segment lost 6 bases and the J segment 5 bases; nucleotides outside the gene matches: 5. The DNA for the CDR3 is TGTGCCATCAGGACCAGACTAGCGGGAGACAATGAGCAGTTCTTC. Its protein is CAIRTRLAGDNEQFF.

This sequence joins TRBV5-4 and TRBJ2-7; tentative D call: TRBD2 (6 bases). Germline V CDR1 and CDR2: SGHNT, YYREEE (reference sequence). The CDR3 is 15 amino acids. Trimming took 2 bases from V and 0 from J, leaving 12 bases between them. The CDR3 nucleotides are TGTGCCAGCAGCTTCGGGGGAACTAGCTCCTACGAGCAGTACTTC. Protein: CASSFGGTSSYEQYF.

This clone has just one count. The rearrangement links TRBV7-9 to TRBJ1-1; D is uncertain. CDR3 length: 13 amino acids. V lost 5 bases and J lost 1, with 8 bases in between. In germline, CDR1 is SEHNR, CDR2 FQNEAQ (reference sequence). This chain's CDR3 is CASSPTRNTEAFF. For the CDR3, the DNA is TGTGCCAGCAGCCCCACGAGGAACACTGAAGCTTTCTTT.